What follows are 21 T cell receptor beta chains derived from one specimen sequenced in a study of graft-versus-host responses after intestinal transplantation. No antigen has been identified for these receptors. Libraries were prepared by immunoSEQ multiplex PCR; TCRdb keeps only in-frame clonotypes and omits some of them. The sample lists 25,000 to 30,000 clones; 82% were seen once. Material: unstimulated CD4+ T cells sorted from spleen or lymph node cells, obtained before intestinal transplant. The origin of the receptors is a human donor who received an intestinal transplant.

This chain uses TRBV27 with TRBJ2-7; TRBD1 is a possible D gene (6 bases). Germline V gene lookup returns CDR1 MNHEY and CDR2 SMNVEV (reference sequence). Trimming cost V 7 bases and J 0 bases, with 10 bases left between them. This CDR3 is 13 amino acids long. The CDR3 region has the DNA TGTGCCAGCAAGAGGGGGAGCTCCTACGAGCAGTACTTC. Its translation: CASKRGSSYEQYF.

The rearrangement links TRBV27 to TRBJ2-7, with D possibly matching TRBD2 (5 bases). Germline V lookup: CDR1 MNHEY, CDR2 SMNVEV (reference sequence). With 7 bases removed from V and 4 bases from J, the gap between germline ends came to 29 bases. The CDR3 is 18 residues long. CDR3 DNA sequence: TGTGCCAGCACCACTTCGTCGGGGTGGGCCCCCCCGTTTTACGAGCAGTACTTC. As protein: CASTTSSGWAPPFYEQYF.

The V gene is TRBV18, the J gene TRBJ1-4; D perhaps matches TRBD1 (6 bases). Trimming stripped 3 bases from V and 5 bases from J, with 10 bases between. CDR1 is KGHSH and CDR2 is LQKENI in the germline V gene. This CDR3 spans 14 amino acids. DNA of the CDR3: TGTGCCAGCTCACCGCTGGGACACAATGAAAAACTGTTTTTT. Its protein is CASSPLGHNEKLFF.

This CDR3 reads CASWGLAGDYEQYF. CDR3 DNA sequence: TGCGCCAGCTGGGGACTAGCGGGAGATTACGAGCAGTACTTC. V is TRBV10-1 and J is TRBJ2-7, with 14 bases aligning to TRBD2. Per the germline V gene, CDR1 is WNHNN and CDR2 is SYGVQD (reference sequence). Trimming at V came to 8 bases and at J to 4 bases, leaving 4 bases not matched to a gene. The CDR3 loop spans 14 amino acids.

This chain's CDR3 is CASSPDRYYGYTF. In nucleotides, the CDR3 is TGTGCCAGCAGCCCCGACAGGTACTATGGCTACACCTTC. The chain combines TRBV6-1 with TRBJ1-2; TRBD1 might be the D (6 bases). V lost 6 bases and J 3 bases, leaving 11 bases between the germline ends. The V gene's germline CDR1 is MNHNS and CDR2 SASEGT. The CDR3 extends over 13 amino acids.

The CDR3 protein is CASSRGQGPNYGYTF. In nucleotides, the CDR3 is TGTGCCAGCAGTCGTGGACAGGGTCCTAACTATGGCTACACCTTC. The chain carries TRBV14 and TRBJ1-2; TRBD1 aligns across 8 bases. CDR3 length: 15 amino acids. CDR1 and CDR2 from the germline V gene are SGHDN and FVKESK. The trim removed 6 bases at V and 0 bases at J, leaving 6 bases unmatched.

In its sample, this clone was seen a few times. The V gene is TRBV11-2, the J gene TRBJ2-2; the match to TRBD2 covers 9 bases. The CDR3 covers 16 residues. Germline V CDR1 and CDR2: SGHAT, FQNNGV. V was pared by 0 bases and J by 4 bases, with 3 bases of the junction left unmatched. The CDR3 sequence: CASSLEPRGGTGELFF. CDR3 nucleotide sequence: TGTGCCAGCAGCTTAGAACCGCGGGGGGGCACCGGGGAGCTGTTTTTT.

This clone was picked up one time. The V call is TRBV6-1, the J call TRBJ2-1, with a possible D match to TRBD1 (5 bases). The CDR3 contains 16 residues. Trimming left V 1 base short and J 4 bases short, with 14 bases between. The V gene's germline CDR1 is MNHNS and CDR2 SASEGT. For the CDR3, the DNA is TGTGCCAGCAGTGAAGTGTCAGGGCCCCTGTACAATGAGCAGTTCTTC. Translation: CASSEVSGPLYNEQFF.

J is TRBJ2-1 and V is TRBV6-5, with a possible D match to TRBD1 (5 bases). Germline loops: CDR1 MNHEY, CDR2 SVGAGI. The CDR3 is 14 amino acids. V shed 5 bases and J shed 10 bases, with 18 bases lying between them. The CDR3 loop reads CASSPPHTWGEQFF. The CDR3 DNA reads as TGTGCCAGCAGTCCCCCCCATACTTGGGGCGAGCAGTTCTTC.

The CDR3, as DNA: TGTGCCAGCAGTCGACAGGGAGTAGCATCAGATACGCAGTATTTT. Translating gives CASSRQGVASDTQYF. V is TRBV7-2 and J is TRBJ2-3; 7 positions agree with TRBD1. The CDR3 consists of 15 residues. V shed 6 bases and J 4 bases; nucleotides not matched to a gene: 10. CDR1 SGHTA and CDR2 FQGNSA come from the germline V gene.

The rearrangement joins TRBV18 to TRBJ2-5; 7 nucleotides align to TRBD2. This CDR3 region has 13 residues. CDR1 KGHSH and CDR2 LQKENI come from the germline V gene. With V trimmed by 5 bases and J by 4 bases, 4 bases remained unmatched. The CDR3 DNA sequence: TGTGCCAGCTCAGGCAGGGAGGGAGAGACCCAGTACTTC. Amino acid sequence: CASSGREGETQYF.

The chain employs TRBV5-1 and TRBJ2-7; perhaps TRBD2 as D (6 bases). Germline CDR1 and CDR2: SGHRS and YFSETQ. Trimming cost V 7 bases and J 5 bases, with 13 bases left between them. The CDR3 contains 12 residues. The CDR3 nucleotides read TGCGCCAGCGGGACGGGAGTAAACGAGCAGTACTTC. Translation: CASGTGVNEQYF.

V is TRBV19 and J is TRBJ1-2, with TRBD1 identical over 8 bases. CDR1 is LNHDA and CDR2 is SQIVND in the germline V gene (reference sequence). V lost 5 bases and J lost 7; bases outside the gene matches: 6. CDR3 length equals 13 residues. CDR3 nucleotide sequence: TGTGCCAGTAGTCTAGGACAGGGAGTTGGCTACACCTTC. This gives the protein CASSLGQGVGYTF.

This clone has just one count. V and J are TRBV6-5 and TRBJ2-3, with 7 nucleotides matching TRBD1. V was clipped by 5 bases and J by 3 bases; unmatched bases: 8. There are 15 residues in the CDR3. Per germline, CDR1 MNHEY and CDR2 SVGAGI. The CDR3 reads CASSRDSWSTDTQYF. CDR3 sequence (DNA): TGTGCCAGCAGTAGGGACAGTTGGAGTACAGATACGCAGTATTTT.

The CDR3 coding sequence is TGTGCCAGCAAGGCGGGGGAGCAGTTCTTC. It encodes CASKAGEQFF. The rearrangement uses TRBV28 and TRBJ2-1; a weak D match, TRBD2 (6 bases). CDR1 and CDR2 (germline): MDHEN, SYDVKM. The CDR3 length is 10 residues. V lost 7 bases, J lost 10 bases, and 8 bases lay in between.

This chain connects TRBV29-1 to TRBJ1-1; weak D call: TRBD1 (5 bases). V dropped 6 bases and J dropped 0 bases, with 11 bases sitting between them. Looked up from germline, CDR1 is SQVTM and CDR2 is ANQGSEA. CDR3 length: 13 amino acids. This chain's CDR3 is CSVRRVMNTEAFF. The DNA of the CDR3 is TGCAGCGTCCGCAGGGTAATGAACACTGAAGCTTTCTTT.

In regard to this clone: An end of the junction differs from the germline gene, which may be a read error. This chain joins TRBV18 and TRBJ2-5; 7 bases align to TRBD1. The CDR3 has 13 amino acids. CDR1 is KGHSH, CDR2 LQKENI, per germline. The DNA of the CDR3 is TGTACCAGCTCACAGGGACAGCAAGAGACCCAGTACTTC. It is translated as CTSSQGQQETQYF.

V gene TRBV7-9 combines with J gene TRBJ2-3; D gene ambiguous. From germline, CDR1 is SEHNR and CDR2 FQNEAQ (reference sequence). The CDR3 is 14 amino acids. Trimming stripped 5 bases from V and 0 bases from J, with 9 bases between. The CDR3: CASSHSASTDTQYF. In nucleotides, the CDR3 is TGTGCCAGCAGCCACTCGGCTAGCACAGATACGCAGTATTTT.

The chain combines TRBV6-5 with TRBJ2-5; 11 bases match TRBD2. V shed 1 base and J 7 bases; nucleotides not matched to a gene: 2. Germline-derived CDR1 and CDR2 are MNHEY and SVGAGI. The CDR3 length is 14 residues. CDR3: CASSYLAGGGTQYF. CDR3 DNA: TGTGCCAGCAGTTACTTAGCGGGAGGGGGGACCCAGTACTTC.

The V gene is TRBV5-8, the J gene TRBJ1-4; 10 bases are a match to TRBD1. V gave up 7 bases and J gave up 6 bases; unmatched junction bases: 9. CDR3 length equals 15 residues. Germline V gene sequence: CDR1 SGHTS, CDR2 YDEGEE. Written as DNA, the CDR3 is TGTGCCAGCTTATATCCCGGGACAGGGGATGAAAAACTGTTTTTT. Translating gives CASLYPGTGDEKLFF.

The chain carries TRBV6-6 and TRBJ1-6; a weak D match, TRBD1 (6 bases). The V gene's germline CDR1 is MNHNY and CDR2 SVGAGI (reference sequence). The CDR3 is 15 residues long. Trimming pared 4 bases from V and 10 bases from J, leaving 17 bases between. CDR3 sequence (DNA): TGTGCCAGCAGTTCCCAACAGGTTGGGACATCACCCCTCCACTTT. This translates into CASSSQQVGTSPLHF.